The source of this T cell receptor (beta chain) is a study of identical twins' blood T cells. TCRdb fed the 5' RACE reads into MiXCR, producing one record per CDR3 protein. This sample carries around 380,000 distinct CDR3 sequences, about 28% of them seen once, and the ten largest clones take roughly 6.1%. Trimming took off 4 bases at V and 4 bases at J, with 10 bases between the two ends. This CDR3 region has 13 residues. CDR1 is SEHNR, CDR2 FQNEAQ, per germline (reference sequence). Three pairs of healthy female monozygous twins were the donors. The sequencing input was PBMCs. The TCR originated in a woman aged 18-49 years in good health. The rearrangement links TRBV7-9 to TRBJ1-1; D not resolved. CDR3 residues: CASSWVLGTEAFF. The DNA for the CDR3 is TGTGCCAGCAGCTGGGTTTTGGGCACTGAAGCTTTCTTT.